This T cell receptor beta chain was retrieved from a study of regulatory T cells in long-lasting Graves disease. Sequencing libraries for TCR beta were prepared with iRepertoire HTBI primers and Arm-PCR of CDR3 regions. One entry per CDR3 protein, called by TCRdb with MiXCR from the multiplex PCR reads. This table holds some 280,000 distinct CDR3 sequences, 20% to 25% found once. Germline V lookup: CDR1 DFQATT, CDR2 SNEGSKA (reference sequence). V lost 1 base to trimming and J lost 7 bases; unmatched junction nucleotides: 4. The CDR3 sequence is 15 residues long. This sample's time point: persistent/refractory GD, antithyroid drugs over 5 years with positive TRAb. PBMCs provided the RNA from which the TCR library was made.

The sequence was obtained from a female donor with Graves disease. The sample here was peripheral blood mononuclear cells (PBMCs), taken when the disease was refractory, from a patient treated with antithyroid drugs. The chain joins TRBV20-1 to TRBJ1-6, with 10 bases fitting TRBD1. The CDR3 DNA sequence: TGCAGTGCTAGAGGTCTGGACAGGGGGAATTCACCCCTCCACTTT. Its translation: CSARGLDRGNSPLHF.